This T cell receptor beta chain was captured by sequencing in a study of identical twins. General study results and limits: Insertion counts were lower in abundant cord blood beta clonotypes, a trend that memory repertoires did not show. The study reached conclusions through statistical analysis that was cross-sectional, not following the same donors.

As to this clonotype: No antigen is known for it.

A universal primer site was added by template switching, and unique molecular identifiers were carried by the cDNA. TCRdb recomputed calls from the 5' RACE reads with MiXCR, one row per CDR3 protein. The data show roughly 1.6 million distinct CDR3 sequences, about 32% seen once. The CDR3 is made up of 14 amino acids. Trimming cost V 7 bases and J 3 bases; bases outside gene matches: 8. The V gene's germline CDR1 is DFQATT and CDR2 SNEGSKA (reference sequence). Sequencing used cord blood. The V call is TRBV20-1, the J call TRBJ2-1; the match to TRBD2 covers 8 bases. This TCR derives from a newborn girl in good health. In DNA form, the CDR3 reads TGCAGTGAAGGTACTAGCGGCCGCTACAATGAGCAGTTCTTC. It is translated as CSEGTSGRYNEQFF.